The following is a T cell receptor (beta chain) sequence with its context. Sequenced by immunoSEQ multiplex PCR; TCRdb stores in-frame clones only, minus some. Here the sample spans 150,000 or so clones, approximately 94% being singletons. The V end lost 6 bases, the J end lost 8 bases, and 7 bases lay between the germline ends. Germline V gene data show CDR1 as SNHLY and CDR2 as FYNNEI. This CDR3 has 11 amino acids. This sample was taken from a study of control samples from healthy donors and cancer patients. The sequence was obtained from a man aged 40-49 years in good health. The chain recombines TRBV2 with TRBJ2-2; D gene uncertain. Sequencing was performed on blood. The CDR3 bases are TGTGCCAGCAGGAGGACGGGGGAGCTGTTTTTT. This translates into CASRRTGELFF.